This TCR beta chain was identified during a study of shared clonotypes between healthy human individuals. Per the original methods: There were no quality scores in the junction-only immunoSEQ sequences, so filtering differed. Method: immunoSEQ multiplex PCR; TCRdb's copy keeps in-frame clones and lacks some. V and J calls and clone size come straight from that table; D and trimming were deduced from the DNA. The table has more than 2 million clones, over 85% seen once. Remarks on this clone: Its antigen is unknown. Different DNA sequences within this sample yield the same CDR3.

The CDR3 extends over 12 amino acids. Trimming stripped 8 bases from V and 4 bases from J, with 9 bases between. The germline V gene has CDR1 ENHRY and CDR2 SYGVKD. Whole-study findings and limits: Generally, estimated richness proved larger in naive subsets than it did in memory subsets.

Sequencing was performed on naive CD4+ T cells sorted from blood. Stated subset: CD45RA+ positively selected. The chain couples TRBV10-3 to TRBJ1-3, with D possibly matching TRBD1 (5 bases). This TCR came from a man younger than 35 in good health. As DNA, the CDR3 is TGTGCCATCCAGGGTACCGGAAACACCATATATTTT. Its translation is CAIQGTGNTIYF.